What follows are 10 T cell receptor beta chains derived from one specimen sequenced in a study of T cell repertoires in cytomegalovirus infection. TCRdb re-called the reads with MiXCR, one entry per CDR3 protein. The sample carries approximately 500,000 distinct CDR3 sequences, approximately 16% recorded once. Material for sequencing was CD8+ T cells from PBMCs. The source of these receptors is a human donor in good health (CMV status not recorded). Some clones in this sample may be carry-over from other donors' samples.

This clonotype was counted at least ten times. The V gene is TRBV7-9, the J gene TRBJ2-1, with unresolved D. This CDR3 is built from 17 residues. The V end lost 5 bases, the J end lost 1 base, and 18 bases lay between the germline ends. Germline CDR1 reads SEHNR; CDR2 reads FQNEAQ (reference sequence). The DNA for the CDR3 is TGTGCCAGCAGCCAACCGCTTGACCGCGCTTCCTACAATGAGCAGTTCTTC. Amino acids: CASSQPLDRASYNEQFF.

Concerning this clonotype itself: Mismatch with germline at one junction end may stem from a read error. This rearrangement joins TRBV20-1 to TRBJ1-2; perhaps TRBD1 as D (6 bases). CDR1 is DFQATT, CDR2 SNEGSKA, per germline (reference sequence). CDR3 length equals 13 residues. CDR3 sequence reads: CTAGRTVNYDYTF. The CDR3 nucleotides read TGCACCGCCGGCAGGACAGTTAACTATGACTACACCTTC.

This clonotype turned up a few times. V gene TRBV30 combines with J gene TRBJ1-5, with TRBD1 identical over 7 bases. Per the germline V gene, CDR1 is GTSNPN and CDR2 is SVGIG (reference sequence). This CDR3 is built from 13 residues. The trim removed 2 bases at V and 7 bases at J, leaving 5 bases unmatched. CDR3 nucleotide sequence: TGTGCCTGGAGTTTCGACAGGGACCAGCCCCAGCATTTT. Encoded protein: CAWSFDRDQPQHF.

This rearrangement joins TRBV9 to TRBJ2-7; no reliable D call. Germline CDR1 reads SGDLS; CDR2 reads YYNGEE. With 0 bases removed from V and 0 bases from J, the gap between germline ends came to 10 bases. CDR3 size: 15 residues. CDR3 in amino acids: CASSVAEISSYEQYF. CDR3 nucleotide sequence: TGTGCCAGCAGCGTAGCTGAAATCAGCTCCTACGAGCAGTACTTC.

This clonotype showed up just a few times. The genes are TRBV7-9 and TRBJ1-4; D might be TRBD1 (6 bases). The V end was cut by 5 bases, the J end by 7 bases, with 8 bases between. Germline-derived CDR1 and CDR2 are SEHNR and FQNEAQ (reference sequence). CDR3 length: 12 amino acids. CDR3 protein: CASSDRIEKLFF. The CDR3 coding sequence is TGTGCCAGCAGCGACAGGATTGAAAAACTGTTTTTT. The variable domain in full, with the rest retrieved from reference TRBV7-9 and TRBJ1-4, is DTGVSQNPRHKITKRGQNVTFRCDPISEHNRLYWYRQTLGQGPEFLTYFQNEAQLEKSRLLSDRFSAERPKGSFSTLEIQRTEQGDSAMYLCASSDRIEKLFFGSGTQLSVL.

The sample holds a few counts of this clonotype. The chain recombines TRBV20-1 with TRBJ1-1; a possible D gene is TRBD1 (5 bases). The CDR3 is 15 residues long. CDR1 DFQATT and CDR2 SNEGSKA come from the germline V gene (reference sequence). The V gene lost 0 bases and the J gene lost 8 bases, with 19 bases spanning the gap. CDR3 sequence: CSARDTTAGPLEAFF. The CDR3 DNA reads TGCAGTGCTAGAGATACGACAGCGGGGCCGTTAGAAGCTTTCTTT.

This clonotype was counted ten times or more. The chain links TRBV6-5 to TRBJ2-2; D call uncertain. Per the germline V gene, CDR1 is MNHEY and CDR2 is SVGAGI. V was trimmed by 1 base and J by 1 base, leaving 10 bases between them. The CDR3 covers 16 residues. The CDR3 nucleotides are TGTGCCAGCAGTTACTATGTAGGGCTGAACACCGGGGAGCTGTTTTTT. The encoded protein is CASSYYVGLNTGELFF.

As concerns this clonotype: Possible read error: a much larger clone is one base away. This chain links TRBV7-8 with TRBJ1-2, with D tentatively TRBD1 (6 bases). This CDR3 spans 15 amino acids. Germline lookup yields CDR1 SGHVS and CDR2 FQNEAQ. Here the CDR3 reads CASSLEAGGPYGYSF. The DNA for the CDR3 is TGTGCCAGCAGCTTAGAGGCGGGGGGGCCTTATGGCTACAGCTTC.

V and J are TRBV20-1 and TRBJ2-3; TRBD1 matches at 9 bases. The length of the CDR3 is 15 residues. Germline V CDR1 and CDR2: DFQATT, SNEGSKA (reference sequence). With V trimmed by 1 base and J by 3 bases, 5 bases remained unmatched. CDR3 protein: CSARAQGATTDTQYF. CDR3 sequence (DNA): TGCAGTGCTAGAGCACAGGGGGCGACGACAGATACGCAGTATTTT.

A remark on this clonotype: The CDR3 end shows no conserved phenylalanine or tryptophan, and so a read error is likely. The gene calls are TRBV10-2 and TRBJ2-1, with 7 bases aligning to TRBD1. CDR1 and CDR2 (germline): WSHSY, SAAADI. The CDR3 covers 15 residues. With V trimmed by 8 bases and J by 6 bases, 13 bases remained unmatched. CDR3 DNA sequence: TGCGCCAGCCGAGACCGACAGGGTAGATCCAATGAGCAGTTCTCC. Translating gives CASRDRQGRSNEQFS.